The rows below give T cell receptor beta chains drawn from one sample of a study of cytomegalovirus exposure and HLA in healthy donors. Some clones are missing from TCRdb's copy, which holds only in-frame ones; the method was immunoSEQ multiplex PCR. Of 220,000 or so clones in the sample, around 83% are singletons; the top ten hold less than 3%. Sequenced material: PBMCs. These receptors all stem from a woman aged 40 to 50 in good health and CMV-seronegative. Each CDR3 is given with its conserved first and last residue. D genes are given only for firm matches. Clone size is not always given. Where it is, it says once, few, many or a class for expanded clones.

V gene,D gene,clone size,J gene,CDR3 protein,CDR3 DNA
TRBV28,TRBD1,.,TRBJ2-7,CASRTRDRASYEQYF,TGTGCCAGCAGGACCCGGGACAGGGCCTCCTACGAGCAGTACTTC
TRBV27,.,.,TRBJ1-1,CASSLYLRNTEAFF,TGTGCCAGCAGTTTATACTTGAGAAACACTGAAGCTTTCTTT
TRBV19,TRBD2,.,TRBJ2-7,CASSIRLAGGSYEQYF,TGTGCCAGTAGTATCAGGCTAGCGGGAGGCTCCTACGAGCAGTACTTC
TRBV11-3,.,.,TRBJ2-7,CASSLSGGSYEQYF,TGTGCCAGCAGCTTATCTGGCGGTTCCTACGAGCAGTACTTC
TRBV28,.,once,TRBJ1-5,CASSPGGSLGQPQHF,TGTGCCAGCAGTCCCGGCGGGAGTCTTGGGCAGCCCCAGCATTTT
TRBV4-1,.,few,TRBJ2-5,CATRLLRPNPGQETQYF,TGCGCCACCCGCCTCTTACGGCCCAACCCGGGTCAAGAGACCCAGTACTTC
TRBV9,TRBD2,.,TRBJ2-3,CASSAEVAGGTQYF,TGTGCCAGCAGCGCAGAGGTAGCGGGAGGTACGCAGTATTTT
TRBV30,TRBD2,.,TRBJ2-7,CAWSPDLAGGSYEQYF,TGTGCCTGGAGTCCCGATCTAGCGGGGGGCTCTTACGAGCAGTACTTC
TRBV4-1,TRBD2,.,TRBJ2-1,CASSLGLAGVIRLHEQFF,TGCGCCAGCAGCCTAGGACTAGCGGGAGTGATCAGACTACATGAGCAGTTCTTC
TRBV7-6,.,.,TRBJ1-4,CASSLGSDGAGEKLFF,TGTGCCAGCAGCCTGGGCAGCGATGGGGCAGGGGAAAAACTGTTTTTT
TRBV10-3,TRBD1,.,TRBJ2-7,CAISKGFDRGLSYEQYF,TGTGCCATCAGTAAGGGGTTCGACAGGGGGCTCTCCTACGAGCAGTACTTC
TRBV25-1,.,.,TRBJ2-2,CASSELAGVGGELFF,TGTGCCAGCAGTGAACTTGCGGGAGTAGGGGGTGAGCTGTTTTTT
TRBV7-9,.,.,TRBJ2-3,CASSLESSGTATF,TGTGCCAGCAGCTTAGAGAGTAGCGGGACAGCGACTTTT
TRBV12-5,TRBD1,.,TRBJ2-7,CASGLGAGQGSYEQYF,TGTGCTAGTGGTTTGGGGGCAGGACAGGGCTCCTACGAGCAGTACTTC
TRBV9,.,.,TRBJ1-1,CASSGNRAGNTEAFF,TGTGCCAGCAGCGGAAACAGGGCGGGGAACACTGAAGCTTTCTTT
TRBV18,.,.,TRBJ1-1,CASSPPMEGFWTEAFF,TGTGCCAGCTCACCACCGATGGAGGGCTTTTGGACTGAAGCTTTCTTT
TRBV7-2,.,.,TRBJ2-2,CASSFSVFLAGNTGELFF,TGTGCCAGCAGCTTCTCGGTGTTTCTGGCGGGAAACACCGGGGAGCTGTTTTTT
TRBV11-1,TRBD1,.,TRBJ2-7,CASSLRDRGPYEQYF,TGTGCCAGCAGCTTAAGGGACAGGGGGCCGTACGAGCAGTACTTC
TRBV7-2,TRBD2,.,TRBJ2-1,CASSLGGTSRHNEQFF,TGTGCCAGCAGCTTAGGTGGGACTAGCAGGCATAATGAGCAGTTCTTC
TRBV27,.,many,TRBJ1-1,CASSFTDRTEAFF,TGTGCCAGCAGTTTTACCGACAGAACTGAAGCTTTCTTT
TRBV6-1,TRBD2,few,TRBJ2-3,CASSEGTSGTSTDTQYF,TGTGCCAGCAGTGAAGGGACTAGCGGGACTAGCACAGATACGCAGTATTTT
TRBV2,TRBD1,.,TRBJ1-5,CASSGQGRQPQHF,TGTGCCAGCAGTGGACAGGGCCGGCAGCCCCAGCATTTT